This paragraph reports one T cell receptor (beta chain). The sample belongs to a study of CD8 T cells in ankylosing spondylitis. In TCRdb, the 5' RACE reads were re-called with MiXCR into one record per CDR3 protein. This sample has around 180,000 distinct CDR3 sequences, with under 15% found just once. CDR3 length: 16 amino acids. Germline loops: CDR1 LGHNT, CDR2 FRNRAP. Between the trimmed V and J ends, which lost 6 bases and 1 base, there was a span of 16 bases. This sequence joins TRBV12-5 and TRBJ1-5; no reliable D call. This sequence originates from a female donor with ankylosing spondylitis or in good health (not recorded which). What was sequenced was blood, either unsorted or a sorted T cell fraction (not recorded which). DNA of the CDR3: TGTGCTAGTGGCCCACCGTGGGCCGTAAGCAATCAGCCCCAGCATTTT. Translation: CASGPPWAVSNQPQHF.